The rows below give T cell receptor beta chains drawn from one sample of a study of T-cell reconstitution after alpha-beta-depleted transplantation in children. TCRdb re-analysed the PCR reads in MiXCR, keeping a single row per CDR3 protein. The data show approximately 210,000 distinct CDR3 sequences, with less than 15% seen just once and roughly 13% held by the top ten. The sequences come from PBMCs from the stem cell graft donor, collected from the stem cell graft. The receptor source for this set is a human donor who donated a stem cell graft to a child with acute lymphoblastic leukemia. Both conserved end residues are part of each CDR3. The D gene is left open where the match is weak. Clone size appears in some rows only: once, few, many, or a class for an expanded clone.

clone_size	v_call	d_call	j_call	cdr3_aa	cdr3_nt
many	TRBV20-1	TRBD1	TRBJ1-5	CSARPGQGVNQPQHF	TGCAGTGCTAGGCCTGGACAGGGGGTCAATCAGCCCCAGCATTTT
.	TRBV5-1	TRBD2	TRBJ2-1	CASLPGLAGRRSYNEQFF	TGCGCCAGCCTCCCGGGACTAGCGGGAAGGCGCTCCTACAATGAGCAGTTCTTC
many	TRBV12-3/TRBV12-4	.	TRBJ1-2	CASSFIAATDYYGYGYTF	TGTGCCAGCAGTTTTATTGCGGCCACAGACTATTATGGATATGGCTACACCTTC
many	TRBV5-1	.	TRBJ1-3	CASSSLGDTIYF	TGCGCCAGCAGCTCTTTGGGAGATACCATATATTTT
many	TRBV5-1	TRBD1	TRBJ2-2	CASSPGDRDTGELFF	TGCGCCAGCAGCCCCGGGGACAGAGACACCGGGGAGCTGTTTTTT
many	TRBV7-2	.	TRBJ1-1	CASSRNAKGYTINTEAFF	TGTGCCAGCAGCCGTAACGCGAAGGGCTATACTATTAACACTGAAGCTTTCTTT
few	TRBV12-3/TRBV12-4	.	TRBJ2-1	CASSFGEITEQFF	TGTGCCAGCAGTTTCGGGGAAATCACTGAGCAGTTCTTC
many	TRBV7-8	.	TRBJ2-1	CASSLERLNEQFF	TGTGCCAGCAGCTTAGAGCGCCTTAATGAGCAGTTCTTC
many	TRBV20-1	.	TRBJ1-1	CSARVGVEAFF	TGCAGTGCTAGAGTGGGGGTTGAAGCTTTCTTT
many	TRBV20-1	.	TRBJ1-2	CSARDPGQRANYGYTF	TGCAGTGCTAGAGATCCCGGACAGAGAGCTAACTATGGCTACACCTTC
.	TRBV7-6	TRBD2	TRBJ2-1	CASSLQREPNEQFF	TGTGCCAGCAGCTTGCAGCGGGAGCCGAATGAGCAGTTCTTC
.	TRBV6-5	TRBD1	TRBJ2-7	CASSYPTKGQGRTYEQYF	TGTGCCAGCAGTTACCCGACAAAGGGACAGGGGCGAACCTACGAGCAGTACTTC
many	TRBV4-1	.	TRBJ2-7	CASSPSRGPYEQYF	TGCGCCAGCAGCCCCTCGAGGGGACCCTACGAGCAGTACTTC
many	TRBV7-2	.	TRBJ2-5	CASSLESGGPKYF	TGTGCCAGCAGCTTAGAATCTGGGGGCCCCAAGTACTTC
many	TRBV20-1	.	TRBJ2-5	CSARDLELLQETQYF	TGCAGTGCTAGAGATCTTGAGTTGTTACAAGAGACCCAGTACTTC
few	TRBV7-6	TRBD1	TRBJ1-1	CASSLRQGMNTEAFF	TGTGCCAGCAGCTTACGACAGGGAATGAACACTGAAGCTTTCTTT
many	TRBV6-5	.	TRBJ2-7	CASSYSRGYEQYF	TGTGCCAGCAGTTACTCGAGGGGGTACGAGCAGTACTTC
many	TRBV5-1	TRBD1	TRBJ2-2	CASSGGQAVNTGELFF	TGCGCCAGCAGCGGGGGACAGGCGGTGAACACCGGGGAGCTGTTTTTT
many	TRBV5-1	TRBD2	TRBJ2-1	CASSFTGLGSEQFF	TGCGCCAGCAGCTTTACGGGACTAGGTAGTGAGCAGTTCTTC
many	TRBV12-3/TRBV12-4	TRBD1	TRBJ2-2	CASLGGTGYTGELFF	TGTGCCAGCTTAGGGGGGACAGGGTACACCGGGGAGCTGTTTTTT
many	TRBV20-1	.	TRBJ2-1	CSARVQLYNEQFF	TGCAGTGCTAGAGTACAGCTCTACAATGAGCAGTTCTTC
many	TRBV7-6	.	TRBJ2-7	CASSARGSIHEQYF	TGTGCCAGCAGCGCGCGGGGTTCTATCCACGAGCAGTACTTC
many	TRBV6-1	TRBD1	TRBJ2-4	CASSTGAKNIQYF	TGTGCCAGCAGTACAGGGGCTAAAAACATTCAGTACTTC
many	TRBV7-8	.	TRBJ2-7	CASRLPAADSYEQYF	TGTGCCAGCAGACTACCGGCAGCGGACTCCTACGAGCAGTACTTC
.	TRBV5-1	TRBD2	TRBJ2-7	CASSWGLADAEQYF	TGCGCCAGCAGCTGGGGACTAGCGGACGCCGAGCAGTACTTC
many	TRBV7-8	TRBD1	TRBJ1-1	CASSGTDRGDTEAFF	TGTGCCAGCAGCGGTACAGACAGGGGTGATACTGAAGCTTTCTTT
many	TRBV12-3/TRBV12-4	TRBD1	TRBJ2-2	CASRRDRDTGELFF	TGTGCCAGCAGGCGGGACAGGGACACCGGGGAGCTGTTTTTT
many	TRBV20-1	.	TRBJ2-7	CSASKAENYEQYF	TGCAGTGCTAGTAAGGCAGAGAACTACGAGCAGTACTTC
.	TRBV12-3/TRBV12-4	TRBD1	TRBJ1-5	CASSSGDRVSNQPQHF	TGTGCCAGCAGTTCGGGCGACAGGGTAAGCAATCAGCCCCAGCATTTT
many	TRBV19	.	TRBJ2-6	CASSIGANVLTF	TGTGCCAGTTCAATAGGGGCCAACGTCCTGACTTTC
.	TRBV5-6	.	TRBJ2-1	CASSLGSQRYNEQFF	TGTGCCAGCAGCTTGGGCAGTCAAAGGTACAATGAGCAGTTCTTC
few	TRBV27	.	TRBJ1-2	CASTLVGGDYGYTF	TGTGCCAGCACTCTTGTGGGGGGTGACTATGGCTACACCTTC
few	TRBV5-1	.	TRBJ2-1	CASSLASRDEQFF	TGCGCCAGCAGCTTGGCGAGTCGGGATGAGCAGTTCTTC
many	TRBV11-1	TRBD2	TRBJ2-7	CASSFTAGAYEQYF	TGTGCCAGCAGCTTTACAGCGGGAGCCTACGAGCAGTACTTC
many	TRBV20-1	.	TRBJ2-3	CSVELVTHGSTDTQYF	TGCAGTGTGGAACTTGTCACACACGGGAGCACAGATACGCAGTATTTT
many	TRBV7-6	.	TRBJ1-1	CASSPTPGTEAFF	TGTGCCAGCAGCCCCACCCCGGGGACTGAAGCTTTCTTT
many	TRBV29-1	TRBD1	TRBJ1-1	CSAGQGGSTEAFF	TGCAGCGCCGGACAGGGTGGGAGCACTGAAGCTTTCTTT
many	TRBV12-3/TRBV12-4	TRBD2	TRBJ2-7	CASRKSGTTYEQYF	TGTGCCAGCAGGAAGAGCGGGACCACCTACGAGCAGTACTTC